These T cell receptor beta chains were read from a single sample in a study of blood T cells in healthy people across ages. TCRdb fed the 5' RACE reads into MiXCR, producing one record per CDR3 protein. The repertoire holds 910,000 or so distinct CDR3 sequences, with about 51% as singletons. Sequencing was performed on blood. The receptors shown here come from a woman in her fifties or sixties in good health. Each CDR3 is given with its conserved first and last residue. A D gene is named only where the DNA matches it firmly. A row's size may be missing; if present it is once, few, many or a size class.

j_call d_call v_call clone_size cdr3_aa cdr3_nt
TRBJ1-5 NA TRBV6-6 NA CASSWGQPEPQHF TGTGCCAGCAGTTGGGGTCAGCCCGAGCCCCAGCATTTT
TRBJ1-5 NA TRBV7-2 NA CASSLAWGEPQHF TGTGCCAGCAGCTTAGCCTGGGGGGAGCCCCAGCATTTT
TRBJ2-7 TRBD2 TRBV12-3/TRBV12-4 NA CASSSAGGGAEQYF TGCGCCAGCAGTTCGGCGGGAGGGGGCGCCGAGCAGTACTTC
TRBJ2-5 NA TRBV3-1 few CASSQQLTQYF TGTGCCAGCAGCCAGCAACTAACCCAGTACTTC
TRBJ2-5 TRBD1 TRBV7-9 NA CASSSHLGTEQETQYF TGTGCCAGCAGCTCACACCTCGGGACAGAACAAGAGACCCAGTACTTC
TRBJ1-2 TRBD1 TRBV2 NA CAIPQGALGYTF TGTGCCATCCCACAGGGGGCTTTAGGCTACACCTTC
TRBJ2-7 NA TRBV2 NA CASSPISDRSYEQYF TGTGCCAGCAGCCCAATCAGCGACAGATCCTACGAGCAGTACTTC
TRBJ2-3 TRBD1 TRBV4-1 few CASSQPDRGITDTQYF TGCGCCAGCAGCCAACCCGACAGGGGAATCACAGATACGCAGTATTTT
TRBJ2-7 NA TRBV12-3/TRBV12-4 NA CASSRWGVRYEQYF TGTGCCAGCAGCCGGTGGGGGGTTCGGTACGAGCAGTACTTC
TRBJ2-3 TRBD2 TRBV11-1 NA CASSLILAAMPADTQYF TGTGCCAGCAGCCTCATCCTAGCGGCAATGCCCGCAGATACGCAGTATTTT
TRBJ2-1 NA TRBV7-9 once CASRRGAHNEQFF TGTGCCAGCCGCCGGGGGGCTCACAATGAGCAGTTCTTC
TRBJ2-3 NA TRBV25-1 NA CASGDRIADTQYF TGTGCCAGCGGAGACAGGATCGCAGATACGCAGTATTTT
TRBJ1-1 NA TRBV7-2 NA CASSFTQTAEAFF TGTGCCAGCAGCTTTACACAGACGGCTGAAGCTTTCTTT
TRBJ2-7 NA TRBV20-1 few CSARFSHGAPSYEQYF TGCAGTGCGCGCTTCTCCCACGGGGCCCCCTCCTACGAGCAGTACTTC